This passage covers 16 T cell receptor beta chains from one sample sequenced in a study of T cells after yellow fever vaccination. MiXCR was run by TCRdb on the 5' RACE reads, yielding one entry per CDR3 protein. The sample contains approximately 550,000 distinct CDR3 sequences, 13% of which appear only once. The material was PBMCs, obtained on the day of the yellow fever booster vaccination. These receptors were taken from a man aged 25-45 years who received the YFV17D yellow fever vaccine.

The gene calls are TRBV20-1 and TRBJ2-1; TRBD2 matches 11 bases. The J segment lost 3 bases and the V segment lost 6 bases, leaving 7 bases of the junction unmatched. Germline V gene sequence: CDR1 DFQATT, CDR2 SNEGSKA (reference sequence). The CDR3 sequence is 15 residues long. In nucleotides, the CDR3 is TGCAGTGCCAATAGCGGGAGGGGACTCTACAATGAGCAGTTCTTC. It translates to CSANSGRGLYNEQFF.

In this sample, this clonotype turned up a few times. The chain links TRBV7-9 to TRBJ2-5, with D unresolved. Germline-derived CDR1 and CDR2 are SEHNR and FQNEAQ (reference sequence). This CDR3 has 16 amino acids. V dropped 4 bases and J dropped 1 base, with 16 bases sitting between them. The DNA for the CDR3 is TGTGCCAGCAGCTATACCCCGCTGAACAGCCAAGAGACCCAGTACTTC. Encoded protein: CASSYTPLNSQETQYF.

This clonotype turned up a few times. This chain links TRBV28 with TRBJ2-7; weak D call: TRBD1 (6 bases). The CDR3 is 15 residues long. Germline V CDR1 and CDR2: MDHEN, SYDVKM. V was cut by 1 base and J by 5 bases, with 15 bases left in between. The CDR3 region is CASSLSLGHGNEQYF. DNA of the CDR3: TGTGCCAGCAGTTTATCCCTGGGACATGGGAACGAGCAGTACTTC.

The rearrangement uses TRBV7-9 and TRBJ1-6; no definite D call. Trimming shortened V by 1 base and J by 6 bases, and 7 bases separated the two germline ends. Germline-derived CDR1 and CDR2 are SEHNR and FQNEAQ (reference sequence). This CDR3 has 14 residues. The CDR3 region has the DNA TGTGCCAGCAGCTTAGAGCTGGCTAATTCACCCCTCCACTTT. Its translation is CASSLELANSPLHF.

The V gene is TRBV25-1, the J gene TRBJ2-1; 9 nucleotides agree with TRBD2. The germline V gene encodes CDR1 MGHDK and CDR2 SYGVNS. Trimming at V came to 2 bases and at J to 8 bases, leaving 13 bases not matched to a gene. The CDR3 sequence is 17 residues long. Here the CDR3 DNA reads TGTGCCAGCAGTGAAAGTGTGGGGGGACTAGCTTTCTATGAGCAGTTCTTC. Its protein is CASSESVGGLAFYEQFF.

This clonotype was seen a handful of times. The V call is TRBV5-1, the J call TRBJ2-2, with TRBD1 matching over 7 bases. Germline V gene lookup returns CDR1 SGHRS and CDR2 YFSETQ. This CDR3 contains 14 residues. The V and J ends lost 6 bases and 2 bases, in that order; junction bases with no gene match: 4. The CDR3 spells CASKQGFNTGELFF. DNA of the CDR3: TGCGCCAGCAAACAGGGGTTCAACACCGGGGAGCTGTTTTTT.

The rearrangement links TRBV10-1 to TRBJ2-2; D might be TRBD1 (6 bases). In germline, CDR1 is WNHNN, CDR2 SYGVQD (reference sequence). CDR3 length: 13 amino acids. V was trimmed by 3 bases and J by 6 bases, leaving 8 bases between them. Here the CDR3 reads CASSDRQAGELFF. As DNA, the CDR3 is TGCGCCAGCAGTGATAGACAGGCCGGGGAGCTGTTTTTT.

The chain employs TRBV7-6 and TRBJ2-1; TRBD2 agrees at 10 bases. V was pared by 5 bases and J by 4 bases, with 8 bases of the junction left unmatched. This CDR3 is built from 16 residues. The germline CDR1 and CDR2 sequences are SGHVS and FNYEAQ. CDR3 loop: CASSPAGTSVYNEQFF. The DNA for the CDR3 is TGTGCCAGCAGCCCGGCCGGGACTAGCGTGTACAATGAGCAGTTCTTC.

CDR3 coding DNA: TGTGCCAGCAGTTATCGGGACAGTACATACAATGAGCAGTTCTTC. Translation: CASSYRDSTYNEQFF. The chain is built from TRBV6-5 and TRBJ2-1; the match to TRBD1 covers 7 bases. V lost 3 bases, J lost 4 bases, and 6 bases stayed unmatched. Germline-derived CDR1 and CDR2 are MNHEY and SVGAGI. This CDR3 contains 15 residues.

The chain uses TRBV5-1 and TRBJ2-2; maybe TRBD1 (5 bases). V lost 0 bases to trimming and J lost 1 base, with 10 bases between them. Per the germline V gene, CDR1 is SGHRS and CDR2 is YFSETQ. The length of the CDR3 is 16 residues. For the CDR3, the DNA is TGCGCCAGCAGCTTGGACAGGCTAATGAACACCGGGGAGCTGTTTTTT. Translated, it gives CASSLDRLMNTGELFF.

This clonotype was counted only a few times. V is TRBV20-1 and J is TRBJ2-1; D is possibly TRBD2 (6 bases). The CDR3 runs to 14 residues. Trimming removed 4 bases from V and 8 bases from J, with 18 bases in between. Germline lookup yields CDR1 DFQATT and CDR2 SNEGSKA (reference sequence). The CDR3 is CSAKRVGVSDEQFF. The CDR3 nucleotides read TGCAGTGCTAAGCGGGTTGGGGTCTCCGATGAGCAGTTCTTC.

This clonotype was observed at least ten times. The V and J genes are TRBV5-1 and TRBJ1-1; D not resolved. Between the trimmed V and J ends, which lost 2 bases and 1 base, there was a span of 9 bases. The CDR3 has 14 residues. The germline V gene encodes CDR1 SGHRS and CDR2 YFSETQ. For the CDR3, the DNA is TGCGCCAGCAGCTTCGGTCCGGCGAACACTGAAGCTTTCTTT. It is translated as CASSFGPANTEAFF.

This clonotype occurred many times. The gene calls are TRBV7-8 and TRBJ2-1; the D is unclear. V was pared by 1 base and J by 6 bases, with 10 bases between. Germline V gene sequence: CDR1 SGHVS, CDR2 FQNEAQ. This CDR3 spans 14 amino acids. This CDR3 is CASSLVSVSNEQFF. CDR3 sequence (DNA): TGTGCCAGCAGCTTAGTTTCCGTCTCCAATGAGCAGTTCTTC.

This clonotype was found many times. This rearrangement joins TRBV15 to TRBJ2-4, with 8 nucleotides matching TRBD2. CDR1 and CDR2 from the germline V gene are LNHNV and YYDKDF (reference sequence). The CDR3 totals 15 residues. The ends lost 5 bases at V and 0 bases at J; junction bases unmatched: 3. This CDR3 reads CATSPGGPAKNIQYF. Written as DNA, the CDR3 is TGTGCCACCAGCCCGGGAGGGCCAGCCAAAAACATTCAGTACTTC.

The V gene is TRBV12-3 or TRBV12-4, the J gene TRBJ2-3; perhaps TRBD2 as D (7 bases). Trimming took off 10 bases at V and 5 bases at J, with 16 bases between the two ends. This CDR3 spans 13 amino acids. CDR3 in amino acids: CATRGGRLDTQYF. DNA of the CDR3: TGTGCCACCAGGGGCGGGAGATTAGATACGCAGTATTTT.

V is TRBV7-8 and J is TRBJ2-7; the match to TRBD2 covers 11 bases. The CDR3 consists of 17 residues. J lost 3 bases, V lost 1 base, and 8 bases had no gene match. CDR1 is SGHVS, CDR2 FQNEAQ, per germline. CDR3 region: CASSLVIGLAGRYEQYF. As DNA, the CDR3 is TGTGCCAGCAGCTTAGTAATAGGACTAGCGGGCCGCTACGAGCAGTACTTC.